The 5 T cell receptor beta chains listed next were all sequenced from one sample in a study of cytomegalovirus exposure and HLA in healthy donors. The primer mix had 60 Vbeta and 13 Jbeta primers. Measured with immunoSEQ multiplex PCR; TCRdb has only the in-frame clones, and not every one. The sample holds around 50,000 clones, around three quarters seen once. The sample consisted of PBMCs. These receptors came from a woman aged 45-65 years in good health and CMV-seropositive.

This clone has a handful of counts. V and J are TRBV7-9 and TRBJ1-2; 11 bases are shared with TRBD1. The CDR3 consists of 14 residues. CDR1 is SEHNR and CDR2 is FQNEAQ in the germline V gene (reference sequence). J lost 4 bases, V lost 5 bases, and 3 bases had no gene match. CDR3 protein: CASSLGTGGYGYTF. DNA of the CDR3: TGTGCCAGCAGCCTCGGGACAGGGGGCTATGGCTACACCTTC.

The chain joins TRBV7-2 to TRBJ2-5, with a weak D call TRBD2 (6 bases). CDR1 and CDR2 from the germline V gene are SGHTA and FQGNSA. V lost 3 bases to trimming and J lost 5 bases, with 16 bases between them. The CDR3 sequence is 15 residues long. Here the CDR3 DNA reads TGTGCCAGCAGCTTCGGCCCAACTGCGGGGGAGACCCAGTACTTC. This encodes CASSFGPTAGETQYF.

This clone counts as medium-sized (0.01 to 0.1%). V and J are TRBV19 and TRBJ1-1; TRBD1 aligns across 7 bases. The CDR3 is made up of 14 amino acids. Trimming cost V 6 bases and J 2 bases; bases outside gene matches: 6. CDR1 LNHDA and CDR2 SQIVND come from the germline V gene (reference sequence). The CDR3 loop reads CASRRTGANTEAFF. CDR3 coding DNA: TGTGCCAGTAGGCGGACAGGAGCTAACACTGAAGCTTTCTTT.

The V call is TRBV7-2, the J call TRBJ2-5; tentatively, D is TRBD2 (6 bases). V lost 1 base and J 3 bases, leaving 12 bases between the germline ends. This CDR3 has 15 amino acids. The germline V gene encodes CDR1 SGHTA and CDR2 FQGNSA. The CDR3 DNA reads as TGTGCCAGCAGCTTAGGGCGGGGACCTGAAGAGACCCAGTACTTC. Translating it yields CASSLGRGPEETQYF.

The V call is TRBV10-3, the J call TRBJ2-2, with D hard to call. There are 15 residues in the CDR3. From germline, CDR1 is ENHRY and CDR2 SYGVKD. Trimming took 4 bases from V and 2 from J, leaving 11 bases between them. This CDR3 is CAISVGLSNTGELFF. The CDR3 nucleotides read TGTGCCATCAGTGTTGGCCTTTCCAACACCGGGGAGCTGTTTTTT.